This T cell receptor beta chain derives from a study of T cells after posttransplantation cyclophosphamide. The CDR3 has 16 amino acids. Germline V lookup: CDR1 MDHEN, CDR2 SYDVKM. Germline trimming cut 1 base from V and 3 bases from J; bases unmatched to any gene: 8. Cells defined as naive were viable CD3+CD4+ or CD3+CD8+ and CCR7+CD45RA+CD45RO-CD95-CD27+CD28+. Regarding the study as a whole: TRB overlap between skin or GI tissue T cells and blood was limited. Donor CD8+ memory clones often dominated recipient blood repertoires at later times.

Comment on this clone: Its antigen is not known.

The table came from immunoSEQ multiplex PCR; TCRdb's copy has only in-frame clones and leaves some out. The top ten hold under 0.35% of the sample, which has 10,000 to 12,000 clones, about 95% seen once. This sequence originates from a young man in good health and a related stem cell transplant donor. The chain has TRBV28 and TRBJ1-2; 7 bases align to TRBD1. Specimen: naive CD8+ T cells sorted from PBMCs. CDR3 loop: CASSLYSDRVDYGYTF. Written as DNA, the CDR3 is TGTGCCAGCAGTTTATACTCTGACAGGGTAGACTATGGCTACACCTTC.